This TCR beta chain appears in the sequencing data of a study of vaccination and CD4 T cells after COVID-19. Study-level points and caveats: Convalescent patients studied were relatively few, and early post-infection timepoints were absent.

About this clonotype itself: Its antigen is unknown.

This CDR3 region has 16 residues. The V gene's germline CDR1 is ENHRY and CDR2 SYGVKD. The V end was cut by 0 bases, the J end by 2 bases, with 14 bases between. Regarding treatment: roughly 11-day PBMC culture with coronavirus spike peptide pools or control peptides (ViraFEST assay). These CD4+ T cells came from an unexposed donor, sampled before the COVID-19 pandemic (2011-2018). Following expansion of antigen-specific T cells with peptide pools, ViraFEST then sequenced TCRs. Days 3 and 7 saw half the medium replaced with fresh IL-2 medium. The Oncomine TCR Beta short-read assay was applied to DNA of cultured CD4+ T cells. DNA came from CD4+ T cells after culture. Each CDR3 protein is one row after TCRdb ran MiXCR on the PCR reads. The profile shows several thousand distinct CDR3 sequences, around two fifths of them singletons.

The sequence was collected from a human donor in good health. The sequenced sample consisted of CD4+ T cells from blood, cultured in vitro. This chain joins TRBV10-3 and TRBJ2-7, with a possible D match to TRBD2 (5 bases). This chain's CDR3 is CAISESRLVGAYEQYF. The CDR3 DNA reads as TGTGCCATCAGTGAGTCTCGGCTAGTCGGGGCCTACGAGCAGTACTTC.